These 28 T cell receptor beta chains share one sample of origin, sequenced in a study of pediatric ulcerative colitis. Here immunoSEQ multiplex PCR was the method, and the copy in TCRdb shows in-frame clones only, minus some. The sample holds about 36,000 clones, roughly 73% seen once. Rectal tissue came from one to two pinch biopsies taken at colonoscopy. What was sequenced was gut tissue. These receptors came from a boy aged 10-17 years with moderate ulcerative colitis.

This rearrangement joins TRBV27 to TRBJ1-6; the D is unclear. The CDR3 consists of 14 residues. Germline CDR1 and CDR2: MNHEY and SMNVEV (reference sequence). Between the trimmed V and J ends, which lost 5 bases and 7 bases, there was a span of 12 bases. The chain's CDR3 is CASSPQVDNSPLHF. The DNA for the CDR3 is TGTGCCAGCAGTCCTCAGGTTGACAATTCACCCCTCCACTTT.

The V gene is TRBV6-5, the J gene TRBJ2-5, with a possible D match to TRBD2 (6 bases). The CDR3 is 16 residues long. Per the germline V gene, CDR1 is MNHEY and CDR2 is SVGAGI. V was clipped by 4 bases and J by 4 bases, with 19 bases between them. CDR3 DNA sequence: TGTGCCAGCAGTTCGGGACTTGTGGGGAGGCGAGAGACCCAGTACTTC. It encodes CASSSGLVGRRETQYF.

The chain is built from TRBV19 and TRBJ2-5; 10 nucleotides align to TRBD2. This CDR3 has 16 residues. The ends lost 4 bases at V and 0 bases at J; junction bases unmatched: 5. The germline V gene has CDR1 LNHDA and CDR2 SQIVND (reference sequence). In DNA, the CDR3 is TGTGCCAGTAGTAGCGGACTAGCGGCATACCAAGAGACCCAGTACTTC. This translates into CASSSGLAAYQETQYF.

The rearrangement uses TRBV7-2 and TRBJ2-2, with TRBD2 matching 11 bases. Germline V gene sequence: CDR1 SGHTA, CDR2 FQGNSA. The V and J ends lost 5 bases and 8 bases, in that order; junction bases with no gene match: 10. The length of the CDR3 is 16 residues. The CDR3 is CASSPYGSGGDGELFF. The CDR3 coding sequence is TGTGCCAGCAGCCCCTATGGTAGCGGGGGGGATGGGGAGCTGTTTTTT.

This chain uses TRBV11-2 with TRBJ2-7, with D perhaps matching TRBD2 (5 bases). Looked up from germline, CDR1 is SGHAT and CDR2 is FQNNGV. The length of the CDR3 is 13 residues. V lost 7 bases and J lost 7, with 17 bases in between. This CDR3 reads CASNPFGVGEQYF. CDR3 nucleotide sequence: TGTGCCAGCAACCCCTTCGGGGTTGGGGAGCAGTACTTC.

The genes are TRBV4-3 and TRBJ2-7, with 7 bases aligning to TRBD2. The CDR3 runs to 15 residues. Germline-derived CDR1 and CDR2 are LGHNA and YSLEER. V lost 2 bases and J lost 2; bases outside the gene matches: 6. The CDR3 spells CASSQRSGEPYEQYF. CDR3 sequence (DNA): TGCGCCAGCAGCCAAAGAAGCGGGGAGCCCTACGAGCAGTACTTC.

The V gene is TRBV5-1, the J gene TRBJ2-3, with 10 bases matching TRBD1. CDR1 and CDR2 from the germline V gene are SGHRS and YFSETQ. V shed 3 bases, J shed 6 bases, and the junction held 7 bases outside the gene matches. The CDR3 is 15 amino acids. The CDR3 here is CASSSIGTGDDTQYF. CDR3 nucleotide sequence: TGCGCCAGCAGCTCAATAGGGACAGGGGATGATACGCAGTATTTT. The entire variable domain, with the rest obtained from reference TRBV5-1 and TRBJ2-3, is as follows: KAGVTQTPRYLIKTRGQQVTLSCSPISGHRSVSWYQQTPGQGLQFLFEYFSETQRNKGNFPGRFSGRQFSNSRSEMNVSTLELGDSALYLCASSSIGTGDDTQYFGPGTRLTVL.

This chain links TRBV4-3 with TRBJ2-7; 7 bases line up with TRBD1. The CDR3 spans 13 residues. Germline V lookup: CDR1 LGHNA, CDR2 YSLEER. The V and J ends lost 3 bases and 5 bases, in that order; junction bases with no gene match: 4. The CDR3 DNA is TGCGCCAGCAGCCAGACGGACAGGAACGAGCAGTACTTC. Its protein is CASSQTDRNEQYF.

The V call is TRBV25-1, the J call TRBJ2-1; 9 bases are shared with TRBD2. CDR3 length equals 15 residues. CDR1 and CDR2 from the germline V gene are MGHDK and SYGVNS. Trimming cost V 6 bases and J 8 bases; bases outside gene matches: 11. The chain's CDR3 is CASSAWGGGADEQFF. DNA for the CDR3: TGTGCCAGCAGCGCGTGGGGCGGGGGGGCGGATGAGCAGTTCTTC.

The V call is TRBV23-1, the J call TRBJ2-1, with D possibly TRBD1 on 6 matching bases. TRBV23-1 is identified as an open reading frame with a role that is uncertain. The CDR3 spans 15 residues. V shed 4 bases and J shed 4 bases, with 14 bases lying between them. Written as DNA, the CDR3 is TGCGCCAGCAGTCCGGGCAGGGGTTTTTACAATGAGCAGTTCTTC. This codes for CASSPGRGFYNEQFF.

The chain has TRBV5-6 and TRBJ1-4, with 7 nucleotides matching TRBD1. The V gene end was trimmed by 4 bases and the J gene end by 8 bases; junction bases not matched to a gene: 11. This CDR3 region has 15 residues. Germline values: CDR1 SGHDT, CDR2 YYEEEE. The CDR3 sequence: CASSQHTGEGEKLFF. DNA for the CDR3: TGTGCCAGCAGCCAACACACAGGGGAGGGCGAAAAACTGTTTTTT.

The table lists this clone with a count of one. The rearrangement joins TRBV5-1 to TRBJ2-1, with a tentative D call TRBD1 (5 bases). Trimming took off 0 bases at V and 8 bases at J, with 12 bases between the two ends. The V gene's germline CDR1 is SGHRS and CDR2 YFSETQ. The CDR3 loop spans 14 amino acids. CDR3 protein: CASSLGRAVDEQFF. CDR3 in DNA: TGCGCCAGCAGCTTGGGCAGGGCTGTGGATGAGCAGTTCTTC.

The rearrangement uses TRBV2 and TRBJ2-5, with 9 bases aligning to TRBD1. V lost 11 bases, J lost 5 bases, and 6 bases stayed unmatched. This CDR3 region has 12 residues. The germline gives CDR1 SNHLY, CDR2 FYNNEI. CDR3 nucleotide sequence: TGTGCCGGAGGGACAGGGCTCGAGACCCAGTACTTC. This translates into CAGGTGLETQYF.

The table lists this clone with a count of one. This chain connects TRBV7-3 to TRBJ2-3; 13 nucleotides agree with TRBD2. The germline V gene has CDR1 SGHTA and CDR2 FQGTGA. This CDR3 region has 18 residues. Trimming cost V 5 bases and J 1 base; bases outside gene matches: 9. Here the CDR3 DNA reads TGTGCCAGCAGCAAGACTAGCGGGGGGCGCCTGGGCACAGATACGCAGTATTTT. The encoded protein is CASSKTSGGRLGTDTQYF.

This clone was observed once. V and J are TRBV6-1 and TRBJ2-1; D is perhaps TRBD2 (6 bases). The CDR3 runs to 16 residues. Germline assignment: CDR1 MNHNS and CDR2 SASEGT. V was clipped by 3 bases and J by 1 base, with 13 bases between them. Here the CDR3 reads CASSDLWRGSYNEQFF. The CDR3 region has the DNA TGTGCCAGCAGTGACCTTTGGAGGGGATCCTACAATGAGCAGTTCTTC.

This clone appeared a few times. Here the CDR3 DNA reads TGCGCCAGCAGTGAAACCGGGGAGCTGTTTTTT. It specifies CASSETGELFF. This chain links TRBV10-1 with TRBJ2-2; D not resolved. CDR3 size: 11 residues. The V end lost 3 bases, the J end lost 5 bases, and 1 base lay between the germline ends. CDR1 and CDR2 (germline): WNHNN, SYGVQD (reference sequence).

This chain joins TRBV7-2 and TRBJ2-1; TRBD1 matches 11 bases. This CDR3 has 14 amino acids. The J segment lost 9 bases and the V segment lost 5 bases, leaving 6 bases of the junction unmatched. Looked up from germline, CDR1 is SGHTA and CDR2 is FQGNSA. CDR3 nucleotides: TGTGCCAGCAGCCGAAGGACAGGGGGCAGTGAGCAGTTCTTC. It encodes CASSRRTGGSEQFF.

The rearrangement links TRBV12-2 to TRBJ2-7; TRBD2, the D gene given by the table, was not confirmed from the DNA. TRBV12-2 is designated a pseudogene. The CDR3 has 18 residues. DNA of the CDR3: TGTGCAAGTCGCTTAGAGGGGCTTACTAGCGGGAGACCCTACGAGCAGTACTTC. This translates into CASRLEGLTSGRPYEQYF.

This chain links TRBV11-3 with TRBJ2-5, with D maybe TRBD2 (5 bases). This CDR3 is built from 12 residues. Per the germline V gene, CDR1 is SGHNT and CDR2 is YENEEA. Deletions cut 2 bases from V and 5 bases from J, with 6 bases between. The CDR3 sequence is CASSLQRETQYF. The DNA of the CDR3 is TGTGCCAGCAGCTTACAGCGGGAGACCCAGTACTTC. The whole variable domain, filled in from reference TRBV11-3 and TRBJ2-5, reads EAGVVQSPRYKIIEKKQPVAFWCNPISGHNTLYWYLQNLGQGPELLIRYENEEAVDDSQLPKDRFSAERLKGVDSTLKIQPAELGDSAVYLCASSLQRETQYFGPGTRLLVL.

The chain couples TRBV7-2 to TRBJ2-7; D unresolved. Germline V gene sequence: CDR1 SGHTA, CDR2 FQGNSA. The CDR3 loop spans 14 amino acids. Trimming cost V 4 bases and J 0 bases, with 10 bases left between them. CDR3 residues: CASSSSRSSYEQYF. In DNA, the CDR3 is TGTGCCAGCAGCTCCTCTAGGAGCTCCTACGAGCAGTACTTC.

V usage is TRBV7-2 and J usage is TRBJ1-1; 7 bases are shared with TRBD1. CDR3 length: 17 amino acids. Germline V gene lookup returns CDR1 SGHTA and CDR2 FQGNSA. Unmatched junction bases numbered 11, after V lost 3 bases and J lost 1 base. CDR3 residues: CASSFGRSRGRNTEAFF. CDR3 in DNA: TGTGCCAGCAGCTTCGGTCGCTCTAGGGGGCGGAACACTGAAGCTTTCTTT. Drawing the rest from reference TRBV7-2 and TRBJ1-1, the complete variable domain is GAGVSQSPSNKVTEKGKDVELRCDPISGHTALYWYRQSLGQGLEFLIYFQGNSAPDKSGLPSDRFSAERTGGSVSTLTIQRTQQEDSAVYLCASSFGRSRGRNTEAFFGQGTRLTVV.

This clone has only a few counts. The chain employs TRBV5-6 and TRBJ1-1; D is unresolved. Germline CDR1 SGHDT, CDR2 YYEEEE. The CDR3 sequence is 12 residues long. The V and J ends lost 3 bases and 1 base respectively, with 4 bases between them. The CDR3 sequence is CASSWANTEAFF. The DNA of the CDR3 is TGTGCCAGCAGCTGGGCGAACACTGAAGCTTTCTTT.

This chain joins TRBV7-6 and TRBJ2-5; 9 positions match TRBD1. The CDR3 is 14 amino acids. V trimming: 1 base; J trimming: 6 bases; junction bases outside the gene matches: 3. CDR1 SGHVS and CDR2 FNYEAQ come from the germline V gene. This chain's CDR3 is CASSLGTGVKTQYF. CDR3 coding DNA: TGTGCCAGCAGCTTAGGGACAGGGGTGAAGACCCAGTACTTC.

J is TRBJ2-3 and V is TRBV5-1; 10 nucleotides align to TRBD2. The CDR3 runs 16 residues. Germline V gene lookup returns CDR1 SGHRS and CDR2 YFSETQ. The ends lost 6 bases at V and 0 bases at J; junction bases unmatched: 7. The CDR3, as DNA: TGCGCCAGCATATGGACTAGCGGAGCTAGCACAGATACGCAGTATTTT. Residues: CASIWTSGASTDTQYF.

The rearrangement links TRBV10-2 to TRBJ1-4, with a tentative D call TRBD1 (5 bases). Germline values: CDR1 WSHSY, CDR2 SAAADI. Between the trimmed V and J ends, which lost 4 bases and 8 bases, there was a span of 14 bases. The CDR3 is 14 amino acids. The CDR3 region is CASSGQQVSEKLFF. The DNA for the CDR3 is TGCGCCAGCAGTGGTCAACAGGTCTCCGAAAAACTGTTTTTT.

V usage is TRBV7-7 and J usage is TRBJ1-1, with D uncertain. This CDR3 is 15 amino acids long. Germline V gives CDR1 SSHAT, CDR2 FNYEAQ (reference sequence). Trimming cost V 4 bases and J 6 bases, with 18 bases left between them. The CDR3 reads CASSSSRRPNPEAFF. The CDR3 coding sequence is TGTGCCAGCAGCTCCAGTCGGAGACCAAACCCTGAAGCTTTCTTT.

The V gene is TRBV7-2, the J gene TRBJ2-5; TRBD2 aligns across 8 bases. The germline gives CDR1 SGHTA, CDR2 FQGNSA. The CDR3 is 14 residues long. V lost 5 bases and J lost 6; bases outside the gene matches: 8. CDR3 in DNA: TGTGCCAGCAGCCAAGCAACTAGCGGACAGACCCAGTACTTC. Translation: CASSQATSGQTQYF.

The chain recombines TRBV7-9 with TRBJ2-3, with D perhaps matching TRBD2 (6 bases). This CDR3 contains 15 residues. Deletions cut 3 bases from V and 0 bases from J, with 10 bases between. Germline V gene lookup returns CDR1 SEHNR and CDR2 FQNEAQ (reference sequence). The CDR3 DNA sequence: TGTGCCAGCAGCTTGGGCGGGGCTAGCACAGATACGCAGTATTTT. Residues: CASSLGGASTDTQYF.